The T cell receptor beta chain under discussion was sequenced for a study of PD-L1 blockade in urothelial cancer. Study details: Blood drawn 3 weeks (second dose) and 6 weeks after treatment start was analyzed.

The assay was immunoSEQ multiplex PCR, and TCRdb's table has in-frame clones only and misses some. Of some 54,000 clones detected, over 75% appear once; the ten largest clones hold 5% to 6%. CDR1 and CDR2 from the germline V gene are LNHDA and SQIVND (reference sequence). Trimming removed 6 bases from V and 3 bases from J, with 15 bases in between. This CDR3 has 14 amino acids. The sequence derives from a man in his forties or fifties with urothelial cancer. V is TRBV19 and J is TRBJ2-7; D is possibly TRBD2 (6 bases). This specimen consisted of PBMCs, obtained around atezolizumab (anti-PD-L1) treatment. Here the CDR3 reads CASSTRDGNYEQYF. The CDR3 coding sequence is TGTGCCAGTAGCACGCGGGACGGAAACTACGAGCAGTACTTC.